This T cell receptor beta chain was found in a study of technical replicates of blood from a few donors. In germline, CDR1 is MRHNA, CDR2 SNTAGT. Losses at the gene ends were 4 bases for V and 4 bases for J; bases not matched to a gene: 7. The CDR3 has 16 residues. Produced via immunoSEQ multiplex PCR; TCRdb's table is partial and in-frame only. The table shows approximately 70,000 clones, with 92% occurring only once. The sample comprised T cells isolated from PBMCs. The receptor was derived from a human donor in good health. This rearrangement joins TRBV6-4 to TRBJ2-1, with TRBD2 matching over 10 bases. CDR3 DNA: TGTGCCAGCAGTGCGCAAGCGGGAGGGAGGTACAATGAGCAGTTCTTC. It specifies CASSAQAGGRYNEQFF.